The 3 T cell receptor beta chains below all came from one sample that was sequenced in a study of shared clonotypes between healthy human individuals. Sequencing was performed with immunoSEQ multiplex PCR; in TCRdb, only in-frame clones are kept and a portion is missing. The sample lists about 520,000 clones; roughly 80% were seen once. Sequences were obtained from PBMCs. The receptors come from a woman in her thirties or forties in good health. Some clones in this sample may be carry-over from other donors' samples.

The genes are TRBV27 and TRBJ2-3; D is perhaps TRBD2 (6 bases). This CDR3 is 12 amino acids long. V lost 8 bases and J lost 5, with 11 bases in between. Germline lookup yields CDR1 MNHEY and CDR2 SMNVEV (reference sequence). The CDR3 bases are TGTGCCAGCCGACTAGGGCGAGATACGCAGTATTTT. It is translated as CASRLGRDTQYF.

This rearrangement joins TRBV4-1 to TRBJ1-1; D gene unclear. Trimming took off 1 base at V and 1 base at J, with 7 bases between the two ends. Germline V gene lookup returns CDR1 MGHRA and CDR2 YSYEKL. The CDR3 contains 14 residues. The DNA for the CDR3 is TGCGCCAGCAGCCAAGTAGGGTGGAACACTGAAGCTTTCTTT. Translation: CASSQVGWNTEAFF.

V is TRBV28 and J is TRBJ2-7, with D unresolved. The CDR3 has 15 residues. Looked up from germline, CDR1 is MDHEN and CDR2 is SYDVKM. V lost 4 bases and J lost 2, with 15 bases in between. This chain's CDR3 is CASSSPNAAAYEQYF. DNA for the CDR3: TGTGCCAGCAGTTCCCCAAACGCTGCTGCCTACGAGCAGTACTTC.